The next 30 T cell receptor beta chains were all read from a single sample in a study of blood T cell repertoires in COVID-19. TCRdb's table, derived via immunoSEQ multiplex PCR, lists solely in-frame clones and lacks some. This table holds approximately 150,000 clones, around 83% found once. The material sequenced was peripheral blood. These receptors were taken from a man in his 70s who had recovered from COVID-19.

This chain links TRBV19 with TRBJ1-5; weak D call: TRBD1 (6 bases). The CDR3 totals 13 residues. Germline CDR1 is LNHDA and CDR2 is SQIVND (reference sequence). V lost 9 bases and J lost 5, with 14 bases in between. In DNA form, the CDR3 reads TGTGCCAGCAACAGGGCAGGGGATCAGCCCCAGCATTTT. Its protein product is CASNRAGDQPQHF.

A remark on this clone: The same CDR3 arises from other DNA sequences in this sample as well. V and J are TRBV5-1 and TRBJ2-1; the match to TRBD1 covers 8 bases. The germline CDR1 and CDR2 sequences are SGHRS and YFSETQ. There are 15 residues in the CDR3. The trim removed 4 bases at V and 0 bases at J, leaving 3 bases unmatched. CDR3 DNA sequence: TGCGCCAGCAGCAGACAGGGGAGCTCCTACAATGAGCAGTTCTTC. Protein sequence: CASSRQGSSYNEQFF.

In nucleotides, the CDR3 is TGTGCCAGCAGCGTAGGATCAGGGATCTCAGATACGCAGTATTTT. Its protein is CASSVGSGISDTQYF. This rearrangement joins TRBV9 to TRBJ2-3; D is perhaps TRBD1 (5 bases). CDR3 length: 15 residues. Germline CDR1 is SGDLS and CDR2 is YYNGEE. Trimming shortened V by 0 bases and J by 4 bases, and 12 bases separated the two germline ends.

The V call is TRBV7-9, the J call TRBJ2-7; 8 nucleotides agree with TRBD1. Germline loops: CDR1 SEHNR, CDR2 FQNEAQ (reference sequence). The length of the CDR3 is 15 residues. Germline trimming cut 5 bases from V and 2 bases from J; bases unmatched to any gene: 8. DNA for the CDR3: TGTGCCAGCAGCCCCCCGACAGGGGTTGCCTACGAGCAGTACTTC. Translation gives CASSPPTGVAYEQYF.

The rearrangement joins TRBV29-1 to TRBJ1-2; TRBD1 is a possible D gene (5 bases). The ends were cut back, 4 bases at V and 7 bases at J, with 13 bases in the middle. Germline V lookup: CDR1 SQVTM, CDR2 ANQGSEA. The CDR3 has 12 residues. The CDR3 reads CSVGVGAAGYTF. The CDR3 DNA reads TGCAGCGTTGGGGTTGGGGCCGCTGGCTACACCTTC. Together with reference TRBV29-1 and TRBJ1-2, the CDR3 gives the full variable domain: SAVISQKPSRDICQRGTSLTIQCQVDSQVTMMFWYRQQPGQSLTLIATANQGSEATYESGFVIDKFPISRPNLTFSTLTVSNMSPEDSSIYLCSVGVGAAGYTFGSGTRLTVV.

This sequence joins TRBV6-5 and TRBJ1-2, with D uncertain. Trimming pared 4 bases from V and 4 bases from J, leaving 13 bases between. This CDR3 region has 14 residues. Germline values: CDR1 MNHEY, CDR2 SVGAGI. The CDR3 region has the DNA TGTGCCAGCAGTTCTGCCGGGATCGGCTATGGCTACACCTTC. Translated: CASSSAGIGYGYTF.

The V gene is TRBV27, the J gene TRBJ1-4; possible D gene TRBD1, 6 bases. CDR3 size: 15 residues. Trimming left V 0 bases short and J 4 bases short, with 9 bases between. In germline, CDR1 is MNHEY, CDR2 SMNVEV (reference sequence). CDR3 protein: CASSLSGAGNEKLFF. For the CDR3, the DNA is TGTGCCAGCAGTTTATCGGGGGCGGGTAATGAAAAACTGTTTTTT.

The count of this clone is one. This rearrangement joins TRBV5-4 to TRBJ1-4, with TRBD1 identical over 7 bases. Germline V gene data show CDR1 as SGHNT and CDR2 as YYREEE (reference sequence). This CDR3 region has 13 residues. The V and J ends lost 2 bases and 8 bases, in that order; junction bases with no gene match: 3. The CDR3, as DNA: TGTGCCAGCAGCTTTCGAGGGGGCGAAAAACTGTTTTTT. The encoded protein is CASSFRGGEKLFF.

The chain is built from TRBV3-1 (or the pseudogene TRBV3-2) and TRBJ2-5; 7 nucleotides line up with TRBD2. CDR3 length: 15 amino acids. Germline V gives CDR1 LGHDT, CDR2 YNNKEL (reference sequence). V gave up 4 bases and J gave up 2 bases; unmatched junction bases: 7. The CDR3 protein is CASSLVAGHQETQYF. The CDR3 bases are TGTGCCAGCAGCCTAGTAGCGGGTCATCAAGAGACCCAGTACTTC.

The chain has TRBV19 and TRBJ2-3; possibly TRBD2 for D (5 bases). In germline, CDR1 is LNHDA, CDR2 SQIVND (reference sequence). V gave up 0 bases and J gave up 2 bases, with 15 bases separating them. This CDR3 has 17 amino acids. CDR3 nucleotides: TGTGCCAGTAGTATAGACCCGGCCCCAGACTACACAGATACGCAGTATTTT. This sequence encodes CASSIDPAPDYTDTQYF.

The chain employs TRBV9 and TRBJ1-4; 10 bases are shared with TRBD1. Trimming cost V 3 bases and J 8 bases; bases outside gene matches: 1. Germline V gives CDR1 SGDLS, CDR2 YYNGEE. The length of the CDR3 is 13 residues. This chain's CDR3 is CASSGTGGEKLFF. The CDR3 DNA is TGTGCCAGCAGCGGGACAGGGGGGGAAAAACTGTTTTTT.

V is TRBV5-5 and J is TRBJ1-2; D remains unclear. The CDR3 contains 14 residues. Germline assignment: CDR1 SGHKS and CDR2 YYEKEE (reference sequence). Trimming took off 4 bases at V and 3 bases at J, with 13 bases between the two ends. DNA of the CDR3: TGTGCCAGCAGCCGCGCTTCTACAGACTATGGCTACACCTTC. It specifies CASSRASTDYGYTF.

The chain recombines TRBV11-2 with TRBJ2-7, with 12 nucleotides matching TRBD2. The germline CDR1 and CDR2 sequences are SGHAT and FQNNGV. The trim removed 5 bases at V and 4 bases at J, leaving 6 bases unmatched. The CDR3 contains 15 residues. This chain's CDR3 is CASSMTSGSGYEQYF. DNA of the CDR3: TGTGCCAGCAGCATGACTAGCGGGAGCGGATACGAGCAGTACTTC. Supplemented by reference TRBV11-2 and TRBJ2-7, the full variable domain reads EAGVAQSPRYKIIEKRQSVAFWCNPISGHATLYWYQQILGQGPKLLIQFQNNGVVDDSQLPKDRFSAERLKGVDSTLKIQPAKLEDSAVYLCASSMTSGSGYEQYFGPGTRLTVT.

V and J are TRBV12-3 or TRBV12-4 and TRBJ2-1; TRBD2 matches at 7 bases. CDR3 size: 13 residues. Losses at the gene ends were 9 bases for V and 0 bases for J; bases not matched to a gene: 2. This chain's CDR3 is CASTSDSYNEQFF. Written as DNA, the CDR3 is TGTGCCAGTACTAGCGACTCCTACAATGAGCAGTTCTTC.

The CDR3 spells CASRSEGGYTGELFF. Written as DNA, the CDR3 is TGTGCCAGCAGGTCGGAGGGTGGCTACACCGGGGAGCTGTTTTTT. V gene TRBV2 combines with J gene TRBJ2-2; TRBD2 is a possible D gene (6 bases). CDR1 and CDR2 from the germline V gene are SNHLY and FYNNEI. V was cut by 6 bases and J by 3 bases, with 14 bases left in between. This CDR3 has 15 residues. The full variable domain, in which reference TRBV2 and TRBJ2-2 provide the parts outside the CDR3, is EPEVTQTPSHQVTQMGQEVILRCVPISNHLYFYWYRQILGQKVEFLVSFYNNEISEKSEIFDDQFSVERPDGSNFTLKIRSTKLEDSAMYFCASRSEGGYTGELFFGEGSRLTVL.

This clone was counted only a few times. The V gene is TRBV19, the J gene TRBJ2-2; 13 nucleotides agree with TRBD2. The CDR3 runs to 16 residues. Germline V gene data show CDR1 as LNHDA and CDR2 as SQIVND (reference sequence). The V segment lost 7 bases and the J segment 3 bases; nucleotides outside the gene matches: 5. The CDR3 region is CASNPGLAGDTGELFF. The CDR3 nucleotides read TGTGCCAGTAACCCCGGACTAGCGGGAGACACCGGGGAGCTGTTTTTT.

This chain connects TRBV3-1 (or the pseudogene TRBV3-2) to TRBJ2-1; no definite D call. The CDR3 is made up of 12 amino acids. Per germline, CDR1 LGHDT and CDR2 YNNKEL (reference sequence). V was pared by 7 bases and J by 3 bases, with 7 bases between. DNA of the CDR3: TGTGCCAGCACTAGAGGCTACAATGAGCAGTTCTTC. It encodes CASTRGYNEQFF.

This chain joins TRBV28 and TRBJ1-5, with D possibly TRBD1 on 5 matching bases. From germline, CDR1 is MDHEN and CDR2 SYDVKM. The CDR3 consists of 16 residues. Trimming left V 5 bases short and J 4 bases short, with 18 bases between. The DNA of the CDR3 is TGTGCCAGCAGTCCGCCCCAGGGTATTCGGAATCAGCCCCAGCATTTT. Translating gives CASSPPQGIRNQPQHF.

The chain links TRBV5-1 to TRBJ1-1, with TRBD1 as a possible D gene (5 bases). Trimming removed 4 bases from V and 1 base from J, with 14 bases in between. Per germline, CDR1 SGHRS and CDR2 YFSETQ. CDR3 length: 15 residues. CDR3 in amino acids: CASSPAGLKNTEAFF. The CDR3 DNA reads TGCGCCAGCAGCCCGGCGGGACTCAAGAACACTGAAGCTTTCTTT.

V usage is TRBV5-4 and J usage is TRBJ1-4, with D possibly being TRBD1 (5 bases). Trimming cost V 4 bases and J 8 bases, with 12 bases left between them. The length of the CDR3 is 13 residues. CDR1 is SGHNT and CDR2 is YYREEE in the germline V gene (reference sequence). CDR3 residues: CASSNRDFEKLFF. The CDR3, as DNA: TGTGCCAGCAGCAACCGGGACTTCGAAAAACTGTTTTTT.

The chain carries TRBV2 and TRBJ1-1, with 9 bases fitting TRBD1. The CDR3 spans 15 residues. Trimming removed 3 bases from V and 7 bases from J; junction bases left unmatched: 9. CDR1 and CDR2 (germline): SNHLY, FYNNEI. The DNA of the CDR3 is TGTGCCAGCAGTGAGGAGACAGGGGGGTTAGGTGAAGCTTTCTTT. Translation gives CASSEETGGLGEAFF.

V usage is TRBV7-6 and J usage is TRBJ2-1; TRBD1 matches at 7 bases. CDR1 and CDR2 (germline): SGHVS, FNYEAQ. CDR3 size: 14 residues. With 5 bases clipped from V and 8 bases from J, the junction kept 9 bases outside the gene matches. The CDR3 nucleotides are TGTGCCAGCAGCCCGCTCACAGGGGAGCATGAGCAGTTCTTC. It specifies CASSPLTGEHEQFF.

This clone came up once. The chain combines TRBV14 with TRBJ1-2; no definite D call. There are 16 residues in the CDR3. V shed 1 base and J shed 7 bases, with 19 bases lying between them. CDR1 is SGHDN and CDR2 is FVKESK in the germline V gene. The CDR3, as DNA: TGTGCCAGCAGCCAAGTAAATCTGGGGAGAAGTGGTGGCTACACCTTC. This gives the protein CASSQVNLGRSGGYTF.

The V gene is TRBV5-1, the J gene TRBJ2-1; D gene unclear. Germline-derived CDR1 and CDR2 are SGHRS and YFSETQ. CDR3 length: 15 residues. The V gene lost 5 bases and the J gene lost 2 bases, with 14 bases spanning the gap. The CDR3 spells CASSFTENPYNEQFF. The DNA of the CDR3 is TGCGCCAGCAGTTTTACGGAGAACCCCTACAATGAGCAGTTCTTC.

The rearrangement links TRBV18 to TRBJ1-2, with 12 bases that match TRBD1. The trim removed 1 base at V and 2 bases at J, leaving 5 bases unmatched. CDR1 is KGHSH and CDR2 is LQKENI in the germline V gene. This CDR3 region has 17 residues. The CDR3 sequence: CASSPQPGQGANYGYTF. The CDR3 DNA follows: TGTGCCAGCTCACCACAACCGGGACAGGGGGCGAACTATGGCTACACCTTC.

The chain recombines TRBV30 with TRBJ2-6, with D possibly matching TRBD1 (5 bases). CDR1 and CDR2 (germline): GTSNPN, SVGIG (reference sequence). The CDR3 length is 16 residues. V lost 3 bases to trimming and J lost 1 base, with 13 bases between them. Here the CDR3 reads CAWRDSRVSGANVLTF. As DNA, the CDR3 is TGTGCCTGGAGAGACTCCAGGGTTTCTGGGGCCAACGTCCTGACTTTC.

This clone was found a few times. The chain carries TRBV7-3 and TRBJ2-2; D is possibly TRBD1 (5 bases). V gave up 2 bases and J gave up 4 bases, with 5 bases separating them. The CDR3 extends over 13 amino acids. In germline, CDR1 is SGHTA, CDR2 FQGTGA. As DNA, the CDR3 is TGTGCCAGCAGCTTACAGGGCACCGGGGAGCTGTTTTTT. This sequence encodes CASSLQGTGELFF.

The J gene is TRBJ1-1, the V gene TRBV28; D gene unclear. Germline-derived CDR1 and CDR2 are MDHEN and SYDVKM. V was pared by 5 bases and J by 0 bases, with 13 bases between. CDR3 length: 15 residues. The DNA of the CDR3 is TGTGCCAGCAGTCTTCCCCGGGAAATGAACACTGAAGCTTTCTTT. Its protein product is CASSLPREMNTEAFF.

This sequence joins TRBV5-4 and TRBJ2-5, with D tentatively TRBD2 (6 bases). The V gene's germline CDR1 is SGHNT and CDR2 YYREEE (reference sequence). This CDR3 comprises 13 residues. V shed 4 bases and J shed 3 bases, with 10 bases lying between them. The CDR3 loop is CASSPWGEETQYF. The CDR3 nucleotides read TGTGCCAGCAGCCCCTGGGGGGAAGAGACCCAGTACTTC.

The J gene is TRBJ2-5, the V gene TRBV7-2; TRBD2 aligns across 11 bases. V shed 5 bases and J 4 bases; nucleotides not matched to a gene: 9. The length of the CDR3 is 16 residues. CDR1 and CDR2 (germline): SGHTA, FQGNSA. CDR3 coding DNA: TGTGCCAGCAGCCCAACCACTAGCGGGAGACGAGAGACCCAGTACTTC. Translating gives CASSPTTSGRRETQYF.